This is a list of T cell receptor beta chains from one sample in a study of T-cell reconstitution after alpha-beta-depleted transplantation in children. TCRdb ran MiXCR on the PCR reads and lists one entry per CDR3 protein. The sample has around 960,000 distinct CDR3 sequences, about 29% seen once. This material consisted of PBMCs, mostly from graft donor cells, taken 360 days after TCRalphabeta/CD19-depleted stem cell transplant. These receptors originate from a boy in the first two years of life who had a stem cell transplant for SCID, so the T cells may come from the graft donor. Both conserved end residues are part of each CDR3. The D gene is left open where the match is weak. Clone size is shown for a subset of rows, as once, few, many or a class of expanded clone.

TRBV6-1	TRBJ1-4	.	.	CASSEVVGHGTF	.
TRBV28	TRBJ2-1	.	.	CASGGRGQFF	TGTGCCAGCGGGGGCCGAGGGCAGTTCTTC
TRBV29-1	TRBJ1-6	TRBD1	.	CSAVDRGPSLLHF	TGCAGCGCCGTGGACAGGGGCCCCTCTCTCCTCCACTTT
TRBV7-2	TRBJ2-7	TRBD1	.	CASSLDSSDRAYEQYF	TGTGCCAGCAGCTTAGACTCGTCGGACAGGGCCTACGAGCAGTACTTC
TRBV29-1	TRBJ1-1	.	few	CSVGQGLNTEAFF	TGCAGCGTAGGCCAGGGGCTGAACACTGAAGCTTTCTTT
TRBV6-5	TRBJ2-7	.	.	CASSYSRYTFSYEQYF	TGTGCCAGCAGTTACTCGAGGTACACCTTCTCCTACGAGCAGTACTTC
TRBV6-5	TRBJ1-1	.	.	CASSYSEVGTEAFF	TGTGCCAGCAGTTACTCCGAAGTGGGCACTGAAGCTTTCTTT
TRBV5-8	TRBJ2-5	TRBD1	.	CASSWTGTVPKETQYF	TGTGCCAGCAGCTGGACCGGGACAGTGCCTAAAGAGACCCAGTACTTC
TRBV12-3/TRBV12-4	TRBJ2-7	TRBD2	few	CASSFAGSGLYEQYF	TGTGCCAGCAGTTTCGCCGGATCGGGACTATACGAGCAGTACTTC
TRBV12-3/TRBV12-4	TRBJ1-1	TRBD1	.	CASTTGQITEAFF	TGTGCCAGCACCACGGGACAGATCACTGAAGCTTTCTTT
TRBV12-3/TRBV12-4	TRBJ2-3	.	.	CASSLRVTGTDTQYF	TGTGCCAGCAGTCTCAGAGTGACGGGCACAGATACGCAGTATTTT
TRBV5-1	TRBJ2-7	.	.	CASSPDTGWGSSVEQYF	TGCGCCAGCAGCCCCGACACGGGGTGGGGGAGTAGTGTGGAGCAGTACTTC
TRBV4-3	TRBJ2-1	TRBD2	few	CASSQDRRGAYYNEQFF	TGCGCCAGCAGCCAAGATAGGCGGGGGGCCTACTACAATGAGCAGTTCTTC
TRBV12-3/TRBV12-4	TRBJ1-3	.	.	CASSSRSGTSGNTIYF	TGTGCCAGCAGTTCCAGGTCGGGGACCTCGGGGAACACCATATATTTT
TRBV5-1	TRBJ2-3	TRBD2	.	CASSGSGGPGDTQYF	TGCGCCAGCAGCGGAAGCGGGGGGCCGGGGGATACGCAGTATTTT
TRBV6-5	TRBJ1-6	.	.	CASSYSRRDNSPLHF	TGTGCCAGCAGTTACTCCAGGAGAGATAATTCACCCCTCCACTTT
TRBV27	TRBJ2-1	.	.	CASSFTLGPRYNEQFF	TGTGCCAGCAGTTTTACGCTGGGGCCGCGGTACAATGAGCAGTTCTTC
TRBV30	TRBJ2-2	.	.	CAWSTLGWGTGELFF	TGTGCCTGGAGTACGTTGGGGTGGGGCACCGGGGAGCTGTTTTTT
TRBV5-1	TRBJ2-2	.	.	CASSAPQGTDTGELFF	TGCGCCAGCAGCGCCCCACAGGGAACGGACACCGGGGAGCTGTTTTTT
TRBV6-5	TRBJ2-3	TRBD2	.	CASSYHLLRIAGGADTQYF	TGTGCCAGCAGTTACCACCTACTTAGGATAGCGGGGGGTGCAGATACGCAGTATTTT
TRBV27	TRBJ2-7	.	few	CASSLVHSREQYF	TGTGCCAGCAGTTTAGTTCATTCTAGGGAGCAGTACTTC
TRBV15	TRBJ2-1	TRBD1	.	CATSRPGQGGKEQFF	TGTGCCACCAGCAGACCGGGACAGGGGGGAAAGGAGCAGTTCTTC
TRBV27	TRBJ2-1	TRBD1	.	CASSPTQGANEQFF	TGTGCCAGCAGCCCCACCCAGGGGGCGAATGAGCAGTTCTTC
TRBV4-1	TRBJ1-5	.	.	CASSQEGDGYRPQHF	TGCGCCAGCAGCCAAGAGGGGGACGGGTATCGGCCCCAGCATTTT
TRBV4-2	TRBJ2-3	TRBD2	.	CASSPSLIAGGPDTQYF	TGTGCCAGCAGCCCCTCACTTATAGCGGGGGGCCCCGATACGCAGTATTTT
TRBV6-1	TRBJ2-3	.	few	CASRGGAGTDTQYF	TGTGCCAGCAGGGGGGGGGCCGGAACAGATACGCAGTATTTT
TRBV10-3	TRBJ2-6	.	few	CAISLQGVGSGANVLTF	TGTGCCATCAGCCTACAGGGAGTAGGGTCTGGGGCCAACGTCCTGACTTTC
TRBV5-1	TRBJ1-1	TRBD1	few	CASSLGDRGLETEAFF	TGCGCCAGCAGCTTGGGTGATAGGGGGCTGGAAACTGAAGCTTTCTTT